Shown below are 27 T cell receptor beta chains from a single sample sequenced in a study of OX40 agonist ivuxolimab in advanced cancers. Produced via immunoSEQ multiplex PCR; TCRdb's table is partial and in-frame only. The sample contains some 25,000 clones, approximately 78% of which appear only once. This specimen was CD4+ or CD8+ T cells sorted from blood, taken in a trial of the OX40 agonist ivuxolimab. The receptors originated from an adult with an advanced solid tumor such as melanoma, head and neck, liver or kidney cancer.

In this sample, this clone turned up once. The gene calls are TRBV5-1 and TRBJ2-3; either TRBD1 or TRBD2 may supply D (6 bases each). Germline lookup yields CDR1 SGHRS and CDR2 YFSETQ. The CDR3 consists of 15 residues. V was cut by 7 bases and J by 2 bases, with 17 bases left in between. The CDR3 region is CASSNSGGITDTQYF. The CDR3 DNA follows: TGCGCCAGCTCAAACTCCGGGGGCATCACAGATACGCAGTATTTT.

The rearrangement links TRBV29-1 to TRBJ1-1; no clear D gene. Germline loops: CDR1 SQVTM, CDR2 ANQGSEA. V was pared by 0 bases and J by 2 bases, with 7 bases between. This CDR3 is 13 amino acids long. The CDR3 here is CSVEEGPNTEAFF. CDR3 in DNA: TGCAGCGTTGAAGAGGGTCCAAACACTGAAGCTTTCTTT. Filled out from reference TRBV29-1 and TRBJ1-1, the complete variable domain reads SAVISQKPSRDICQRGTSLTIQCQVDSQVTMMFWYRQQPGQSLTLIATANQGSEATYESGFVIDKFPISRPNLTFSTLTVSNMSPEDSSIYLCSVEEGPNTEAFFGQGTRLTVV.

This clone was detected only once. V is TRBV29-1 and J is TRBJ2-7, with D hard to call. Trimming took off 7 bases at V and 1 base at J, with 17 bases between the two ends. The CDR3 length is 14 residues. In germline, CDR1 is SQVTM, CDR2 ANQGSEA. As DNA, the CDR3 is TGCAGCGCCCGGGTTTTCGAGGAATCCTACGAGCAGTACTTC. It translates to CSARVFEESYEQYF.

The V gene is TRBV28, the J gene TRBJ2-1; D is unresolved. Germline V gene data show CDR1 as MDHEN and CDR2 as SYDVKM. The ends were cut back, 2 bases at V and 5 bases at J, with 10 bases in the middle. The CDR3 has 14 amino acids. CDR3 sequence: CASSLPQLDNEQFF. CDR3 coding DNA: TGTGCCAGCAGTTTACCACAGTTGGACAATGAGCAGTTCTTC.

The rearrangement joins TRBV6-5 to TRBJ2-3; no clear D gene. This CDR3 spans 13 amino acids. V lost 7 bases and J 4 bases, leaving 12 bases between the germline ends. From germline, CDR1 is MNHEY and CDR2 SVGAGI. CDR3 residues: CASNPGTSDTQYF. In DNA, the CDR3 is TGTGCCAGCAACCCGGGTACATCAGATACGCAGTATTTT.

CDR3 sequence: CAWSKGTGPQAFF. CDR3 nucleotide sequence: TGTGCCTGGAGCAAGGGGACAGGCCCCCAAGCTTTCTTT. The chain employs TRBV30 and TRBJ1-1, with 8 bases that match TRBD1. Trimming took 3 bases from V and 9 from J; bases not matched to a gene: 9. This CDR3 is built from 13 residues. The germline gives CDR1 GTSNPN, CDR2 SVGIG (reference sequence).

The chain employs TRBV19 and TRBJ1-4; 9 bases are shared with TRBD1. The CDR3 loop spans 15 amino acids. Germline assignment: CDR1 LNHDA and CDR2 SQIVND (reference sequence). J was trimmed by 5 bases and V by 4 bases; bases with no gene match: 5. CDR3 in DNA: TGTGCCAGTAGTACCCGGGGACAGGGAAATGAAAAACTGTTTTTT. Its translation is CASSTRGQGNEKLFF.

The V and J genes are TRBV30 and TRBJ1-2, with unresolved D. The germline V gene encodes CDR1 GTSNPN and CDR2 SVGIG (reference sequence). Deletions cut 0 bases from V and 2 bases from J, with 7 bases between. This CDR3 spans 13 amino acids. The CDR3 is CAWSVLGNYGYTF. In nucleotides, the CDR3 is TGTGCCTGGAGTGTTTTGGGCAACTATGGCTACACCTTC.

In the case of this clone: This sample also contains other DNA sequences that code for the same CDR3. The gene calls are TRBV15 and TRBJ1-5; TRBD1 aligns across 7 bases. This CDR3 contains 14 residues. Trimming at V came to 3 bases and at J to 6 bases, leaving 5 bases not matched to a gene. Germline values: CDR1 LNHNV, CDR2 YYDKDF (reference sequence). The CDR3 DNA follows: TGTGCCACCAGCAGCGACAGGGAAGGTCAGCCCCAGCATTTT. This encodes CATSSDREGQPQHF.

The chain links TRBV9 to TRBJ2-1; no definite D call. Germline V gene lookup returns CDR1 SGDLS and CDR2 YYNGEE. The CDR3 runs 14 residues. V gave up 3 bases and J gave up 0 bases, with 7 bases separating them. The CDR3 protein is CASSGGSSYNEQFF. CDR3 nucleotides: TGTGCCAGCAGCGGTGGCAGCTCCTACAATGAGCAGTTCTTC.

The chain joins TRBV6-1 to TRBJ2-5, with 9 bases that match TRBD1. The better agreement between TRBJ2-7 and the DNA end casts doubt on the J call. In germline, CDR1 is MNHNS, CDR2 SASEGT. The CDR3 is 15 residues long. The CDR3 DNA reads TGTGCCAGCAGTGCCCCGGGACAGGGAAACTACGAGCAGTACTTC. It encodes CASSAPGQGNYEQYF.

The chain links TRBV10-3 to TRBJ2-7, with D perhaps matching TRBD1 (5 bases). V lost 3 bases and J lost 4, with 19 bases in between. This CDR3 spans 16 amino acids. CDR1 and CDR2 from the germline V gene are ENHRY and SYGVKD. CDR3 loop: CAISEPARASKYEQYF. CDR3 DNA: TGTGCCATCAGTGAACCGGCCAGGGCCAGTAAATACGAGCAGTACTTC.

The chain joins TRBV18 to TRBJ1-4; tentative D call: TRBD1 (5 bases). CDR1 and CDR2 from the germline V gene are KGHSH and LQKENI. This CDR3 contains 14 residues. The V gene lost 1 base and the J gene lost 10 bases, with 13 bases spanning the gap. The DNA of the CDR3 is TGTGCCAGCTCACCACACCCCAGGGCGCCAAAACTGTTTTTT. It yields the protein CASSPHPRAPKLFF.

The chain links TRBV7-9 to TRBJ2-3; the D is unclear. The germline V gene has CDR1 SEHNR and CDR2 FQNEAQ (reference sequence). The V and J ends lost 7 bases and 4 bases respectively, with 12 bases between them. This CDR3 has 13 amino acids. The CDR3 bases are TGTGCCAGCATGCTCATTCAGTCAGATACGCAGTATTTT. Encoded protein: CASMLIQSDTQYF.

The V call is TRBV19, the J call TRBJ2-5; 13 positions match TRBD2. Per germline, CDR1 LNHDA and CDR2 SQIVND (reference sequence). The CDR3 length is 15 residues. V gave up 5 bases and J gave up 5 bases; unmatched junction bases: 5. The CDR3 sequence is CASSWTSGSMETQYF. The CDR3 nucleotides read TGTGCCAGTAGTTGGACTAGCGGGAGTATGGAGACCCAGTACTTC.

V gene TRBV28 combines with J gene TRBJ1-3, with TRBD1 matching 7 bases. The trim removed 10 bases at V and 0 bases at J, leaving 3 bases unmatched. The CDR3 is made up of 13 amino acids. From germline, CDR1 is MDHEN and CDR2 SYDVKM. The CDR3 here is CATRDSSGNTIYF. Here the CDR3 DNA reads TGTGCCACCAGGGACAGCTCTGGAAACACCATATATTTT.

The V and J genes are TRBV7-3 and TRBJ2-7; D is ambiguous. The germline gives CDR1 SGHTA, CDR2 FQGTGA. CDR3 size: 13 residues. V was cut by 5 bases and J by 6 bases, with 14 bases left in between. For the CDR3, the DNA is TGTGCCAGCAGCCCGGCCGCTGTCGGCGAGCAGTACTTC. Amino acids: CASSPAAVGEQYF. The variable domain in full, with the rest retrieved from reference TRBV7-3 and TRBJ2-7, is GAGVSQTPSNKVTEKGKYVELRCDPISGHTALYWYRQSLGQGPEFLIYFQGTGAADDSGLPNDRFFAVRPEGSVSTLKIQRTERGDSAVYLCASSPAAVGEQYFGPGTRLTVT.

This chain uses TRBV4-1 with TRBJ2-1; the D gene is possibly TRBD1 (7 bases). V lost 4 bases, J lost 0 bases, and 22 bases lay in between. Germline V lookup: CDR1 MGHRA, CDR2 YSYEKL. This CDR3 has 19 amino acids. CDR3 nucleotide sequence: TGCGCCAGCAGCCTCCCGCTCTCAGGGGGGATGAGCTCCTACAATGAGCAGTTCTTC. Its protein product is CASSLPLSGGMSSYNEQFF.

V and J are TRBV6-1 and TRBJ1-2; D not certain. Trimming stripped 6 bases from V and 0 bases from J, with 8 bases between. This CDR3 spans 13 amino acids. CDR1 MNHNS and CDR2 SASEGT come from the germline V gene. CDR3 sequence reads: CASRINTNYGYTF. In nucleotides, the CDR3 is TGTGCCAGCAGGATTAATACTAACTATGGCTACACCTTC.

The V gene is TRBV18, the J gene TRBJ2-2; 9 bases fit TRBD1. V lost 7 bases, J lost 0 bases, and 6 bases stayed unmatched. The V gene's germline CDR1 is KGHSH and CDR2 LQKENI. The CDR3 is made up of 16 amino acids. The CDR3 DNA sequence: TGTGCCAGCTACCGGGACAGGGCCGCGAACACCGGGGAGCTGTTTTTT. It codes for CASYRDRAANTGELFF. The variable domain in full, with the rest retrieved from reference TRBV18 and TRBJ2-2, is NAGVMQNPRHLVRRRGQEARLRCSPMKGHSHVYWYRQLPEEGLKFMVYLQKENIIDESGMPKERFSAEFPKEGPSILRIQQVVRGDSAAYFCASYRDRAANTGELFFGEGSRLTVL.

The gene calls are TRBV5-1 and TRBJ1-4; D perhaps matches TRBD1 (6 bases). This CDR3 comprises 13 residues. V lost 4 bases and J 10 bases, leaving 14 bases between the germline ends. CDR1 and CDR2 from the germline V gene are SGHRS and YFSETQ. The CDR3 protein is CASSPGHDGKLFF. The CDR3 DNA reads TGCGCCAGCAGCCCGGGACACGACGGAAAACTGTTTTTT.

This rearrangement joins TRBV5-4 to TRBJ2-5; D remains unclear. CDR1 is SGHNT and CDR2 is YYREEE in the germline V gene (reference sequence). V lost 0 bases and J lost 1, with 13 bases in between. The CDR3 has 16 amino acids. The CDR3 nucleotides are TGTGCCAGCAGCTTGGGGCAGGATTGGGGCCAAGAGACCCAGTACTTC. Its protein is CASSLGQDWGQETQYF.

This sequence joins TRBV28 and TRBJ2-7; D remains unclear. The germline V and J ends were trimmed by 6 bases and 4 bases, with 7 bases remaining between them. CDR1 and CDR2 from the germline V gene are MDHEN and SYDVKM. The CDR3 loop spans 11 amino acids. The CDR3 DNA reads as TGTGCCAGCAGCGTCATGTACGAGCAGTACTTC. Translation gives CASSVMYEQYF. Full variable domain (outside the CDR3, taken from reference TRBV28 and TRBJ2-7): DVKVTQSSRYLVKRTGEKVFLECVQDMDHENMFWYRQDPGLGLRLIYFSYDVKMKEKGDIPEGYSVSREKKERFSLILESASTNQTSMYLCASSVMYEQYFGPGTRLTVT.

This sequence joins TRBV4-1 and TRBJ2-7, with TRBD2 matching 10 bases. The CDR3 covers 17 residues. The germline gives CDR1 MGHRA, CDR2 YSYEKL. Trimming took 1 base from V and 1 from J; bases not matched to a gene: 7. In DNA form, the CDR3 reads TGCGCCAGCAGCCAAGGGGAAAGGACTAGCGGTTCCTACGAGCAGTACTTC. Protein sequence: CASSQGERTSGSYEQYF.

This clone has only one observation. The chain couples TRBV14 to TRBJ1-2; tentatively, D is TRBD1 (6 bases). Germline CDR1 SGHDN, CDR2 FVKESK. V was shortened by 4 bases and J by 4 bases, with 10 bases between the two germline ends. The CDR3 runs 13 residues. CDR3 amino acids: CASSLQTGYGYTF. In nucleotides, the CDR3 is TGTGCCAGCAGCCTCCAGACAGGCTATGGCTACACCTTC.

This rearrangement joins TRBV19 to TRBJ2-7; 8 positions agree with TRBD2. CDR1 is LNHDA and CDR2 is SQIVND in the germline V gene (reference sequence). The ends lost 4 bases at V and 1 base at J; junction bases unmatched: 6. The CDR3 sequence is 15 residues long. Written as DNA, the CDR3 is TGTGCCAGTAGTAACTTAGGCGGGAGGTCCTACGAGCAGTACTTC. It specifies CASSNLGGRSYEQYF.

This clone showed up just a few times. The chain has TRBV10-3 and TRBJ2-7; TRBD1 might be the D (5 bases). Trimming removed 6 bases from V and 3 bases from J, with 18 bases in between. CDR1 and CDR2 (germline): ENHRY, SYGVKD. This CDR3 is 15 amino acids long. CDR3 amino acids: CAIRTTGKTGYEQYF. The CDR3 coding sequence is TGTGCCATCAGAACCACAGGAAAGACTGGCTACGAGCAGTACTTC.